The next 30 T cell receptor beta chains were all read from a single sample in a study of shared clonotypes between healthy human individuals. Naivety among CD8 cells was defined by CD45RO negativity and positive CCR7 selection, thereby excluding terminally differentiated effector memory CD45RA+ cells. Sequenced by immunoSEQ multiplex PCR; TCRdb stores in-frame clones only, minus some. The sample includes just over 2,000,000 clones, over 85% of them seen just once. Sequencing was done on a sample of naive CD8+ T cells sorted from blood. Source of these receptors: a man between 18 and 29 years old in good health.

This rearrangement joins TRBV7-9 to TRBJ2-1; D possibly corresponds to TRBD2 (6 bases). Trimming took 5 bases from V and 4 from J, leaving 24 bases between them. This CDR3 region has 18 residues. CDR1 and CDR2 (germline): SEHNR, FQNEAQ (reference sequence). CDR3 protein: CASSQRSKLAGGYNEQFF. Here the CDR3 DNA reads TGTGCCAGCAGCCAACGGTCCAAACTAGCTGGGGGGTACAATGAGCAGTTCTTC.

As concerns this clone: A junction boundary mismatches the germline segment, possibly from a read error. The CDR3 DNA is TGCAGCGTTGAGAAGGCAGGGTTAAGCGGGCCGTACAATGAGCAGCTCTTC. This codes for CSVEKAGLSGPYNEQLF. This chain uses TRBV29-1 with TRBJ2-1; possibly TRBD2 for D (6 bases). This CDR3 spans 17 amino acids. Germline V lookup: CDR1 SQVTM, CDR2 ANQGSEA.

As for this clone: This may stem from a read error, because a much larger clone lies one nucleotide away. The V and J genes are TRBV30 and TRBJ1-1, with D unresolved. This CDR3 spans 13 amino acids. The germline V gene encodes CDR1 GTSNPN and CDR2 SVGIG (reference sequence). The CDR3 coding sequence is TGTGCCTGGGGTGTACAAGGGAACACTGAAGCTTTCTTT. This gives the protein CAWGVQGNTEAFF. The whole variable domain, remainder taken from reference TRBV30 and TRBJ1-1, is SQTIHQWPATLVQPVGSPLSLECTVEGTSNPNLYWYRQAAGRGLQLLFYSVGIGQISSEVPQNLSASRPQDRQFILSSKKLLLSDSGFYLCAWGVQGNTEAFFGQGTRLTVV.

CDR3 region: CASSPDGGQEKLFF. The CDR3 DNA sequence: TGTGCCAGCAGCCCCGACGGGGGGCAAGAAAAACTGTTTTTT. The chain recombines TRBV7-9 with TRBJ1-4; D is possibly TRBD1 (6 bases). The germline CDR1 and CDR2 sequences are SEHNR and FQNEAQ (reference sequence). The CDR3 runs to 14 residues. Trimming took 5 bases from V and 8 from J, leaving 15 bases between them.

V is TRBV4-1 and J is TRBJ2-7; D unclear. This CDR3 region has 14 residues. Between the trimmed V and J ends, which lost 1 base and 3 bases, there was a span of 10 bases. Germline V gives CDR1 MGHRA, CDR2 YSYEKL. The CDR3 sequence is CASSQGFGVYEQYF. Written as DNA, the CDR3 is TGCGCCAGCAGCCAAGGGTTTGGGGTCTACGAGCAGTACTTC.

A single count supports this clone. The chain employs TRBV7-2 and TRBJ1-3, with a weak D call TRBD1 (6 bases). Trimming stripped 1 base from V and 1 base from J, with 11 bases between. The CDR3 loop spans 16 amino acids. Germline V gene data show CDR1 as SGHTA and CDR2 as FQGNSA. This chain's CDR3 is CASSLVGGSSGNTIYF. CDR3 sequence (DNA): TGTGCCAGCAGCTTAGTAGGGGGGAGTTCTGGAAACACCATATATTTT.

The rearrangement uses TRBV27 and TRBJ2-3, with TRBD2 identical over 8 bases. Germline-derived CDR1 and CDR2 are MNHEY and SMNVEV (reference sequence). The CDR3 runs 13 residues. V was pared by 3 bases and J by 6 bases, with 2 bases of the junction left unmatched. CDR3 sequence reads: CASSFGGVDTQYF. DNA of the CDR3: TGTGCCAGCAGTTTCGGGGGGGTGGATACGCAGTATTTT.

This clone came up once. V and J are TRBV27 and TRBJ1-2, with D tentatively TRBD1 (5 bases). V lost 5 bases and J lost 3, with 19 bases in between. The CDR3 totals 16 residues. Per germline, CDR1 MNHEY and CDR2 SMNVEV (reference sequence). CDR3 bases: TGTGCCAGCAGTCCCTCCCAGGGCGAAAGGGACTATGGCTACACCTTC. Translated: CASSPSQGERDYGYTF.

The chain combines TRBV6-6 with TRBJ2-5; D assignment may be TRBD1 or TRBD2 (5 bases each). Judging by the DNA end, TRBJ2-7 fits better; the J call may be wrong. The CDR3 consists of 12 residues. CDR1 MNHNY and CDR2 SVGAGI come from the germline V gene (reference sequence). The chain's CDR3 is CASKVRGDEQYF. In nucleotides, the CDR3 is TGTGCCAGCAAAGTGCGAGGGGACGAGCAGTACTTC.

This chain links TRBV28 with TRBJ2-7, with D maybe TRBD1 (5 bases). CDR3 size: 13 residues. Germline V gene lookup returns CDR1 MDHEN and CDR2 SYDVKM. Trimming removed 5 bases at V and 2 bases at J, with 10 bases between. The CDR3 loop is CASSPGWTYEQYF. The CDR3 DNA reads TGTGCCAGCAGTCCAGGGTGGACCTACGAGCAGTACTTC.

The chain has TRBV19 and TRBJ2-7, with unresolved D. Trimming stripped 3 bases from V and 4 bases from J, with 13 bases between. The CDR3 spans 14 residues. Per the germline V gene, CDR1 is LNHDA and CDR2 is SQIVND (reference sequence). The CDR3 loop reads CASSISVNEYEQYF. CDR3 nucleotide sequence: TGTGCCAGTAGTATCTCAGTGAATGAGTACGAGCAGTACTTC. Supplemented by reference TRBV19 and TRBJ2-7, the full variable domain reads DGGITQSPKYLFRKEGQNVTLSCEQNLNHDAMYWYRQDPGQGLRLIYYSQIVNDFQKGDIAEGYSVSREKKESFPLTVTSAQKNPTAFYLCASSISVNEYEQYFGPGTRLTVT.

The genes are TRBV27 and TRBJ1-5; tentative D call: TRBD1 (5 bases). Germline V gene sequence: CDR1 MNHEY, CDR2 SMNVEV (reference sequence). The CDR3 has 12 amino acids. V was pared by 6 bases and J by 4 bases, with 7 bases between. Here the CDR3 DNA reads TGTGCCAGCAGGGGGCGGAATCAGCCCCAGCATTTT. It specifies CASRGRNQPQHF.

This chain joins TRBV11-2 and TRBJ2-1; D call uncertain. The ends were cut back, 1 base at V and 10 bases at J, with 8 bases in the middle. The CDR3 is 12 residues long. Germline-derived CDR1 and CDR2 are SGHAT and FQNNGV. CDR3 bases: TGTGCCAGCAGCTTAGGGTTTGGCGAGCAGTTCTTC. This gives the protein CASSLGFGEQFF.

On this clone itself: Other DNA sequences within the sample encode an identical CDR3. This sequence joins TRBV27 and TRBJ2-5; maybe TRBD1 (6 bases). With 5 bases removed from V and 5 bases from J, the gap between germline ends came to 15 bases. This CDR3 contains 14 residues. Looked up from germline, CDR1 is MNHEY and CDR2 is SMNVEV (reference sequence). In DNA, the CDR3 is TGTGCCAGCAGTCCTGGGACATTGGGGGAGACCCAGTACTTC. Protein: CASSPGTLGETQYF.

This clone has just one count. This chain connects TRBV10-1 to TRBJ2-7, with TRBD1 matching over 9 bases. Losses at the gene ends were 0 bases for V and 6 bases for J; bases not matched to a gene: 9. The CDR3 covers 16 residues. Germline lookup yields CDR1 WNHNN and CDR2 SYGVQD (reference sequence). CDR3 loop: CASSESRGQGFGEQYF. CDR3 DNA sequence: TGCGCCAGCAGTGAGTCGAGGGGACAGGGTTTCGGCGAGCAGTACTTC.

This sequence joins TRBV2 and TRBJ1-1, with D unclear. The CDR3 loop spans 13 amino acids. Trimming pared 10 bases from V and 1 base from J, leaving 13 bases between. The germline V gene has CDR1 SNHLY and CDR2 FYNNEI. The CDR3 DNA follows: TGTGCCACCGGATTCGCTACGAACACTGAAGCTTTCTTT. Translated, it gives CATGFATNTEAFF.

The chain carries TRBV4-1 and TRBJ2-3; D is ambiguous. This CDR3 is built from 14 residues. V gave up 4 bases and J gave up 2 bases, with 10 bases separating them. Looked up from germline, CDR1 is MGHRA and CDR2 is YSYEKL. CDR3 loop: CASSRVKDTDTQYF. The CDR3 region has the DNA TGCGCCAGCAGCCGGGTAAAAGACACAGATACGCAGTATTTT.

The chain employs TRBV4-3 and TRBJ2-7; D may correspond to TRBD1 or TRBD2 (5 bases each). With 0 bases removed from V and 1 base from J, the gap between germline ends came to 13 bases. The CDR3 is 16 amino acids. In germline, CDR1 is LGHNA, CDR2 YSLEER. The chain's CDR3 is CASSQDWDEESYEQYF. CDR3 DNA sequence: TGCGCCAGCAGCCAAGATTGGGACGAAGAATCCTACGAGCAGTACTTC.

This sequence joins TRBV15 and TRBJ2-3; tentative D call: TRBD2 (6 bases). The CDR3 spans 16 residues. V lost 1 base and J 0 bases, leaving 11 bases between the germline ends. Germline CDR1 and CDR2: LNHNV and YYDKDF (reference sequence). CDR3 sequence (DNA): TGTGCCACCAGCAGAGCCGCGGGAACGAGCACAGATACGCAGTATTTT. Translation gives CATSRAAGTSTDTQYF.

This chain links TRBV9 with TRBJ1-2; D is possibly TRBD1 (5 bases). The V and J ends lost 4 bases and 8 bases respectively, with 18 bases between them. This CDR3 spans 14 amino acids. The germline V gene encodes CDR1 SGDLS and CDR2 YYNGEE. In DNA, the CDR3 is TGTGCCAGCAGCCGAGACAGCCCATCGGAAGGCTACACCTTC. It yields the protein CASSRDSPSEGYTF.

V gene TRBV27 combines with J gene TRBJ2-7; possibly TRBD1 for D (5 bases). CDR1 and CDR2 (germline): MNHEY, SMNVEV (reference sequence). This CDR3 is built from 15 residues. Trimming took 4 bases from V and 3 from J, leaving 16 bases between them. The CDR3 DNA reads as TGTGCCAGCAGTTCGTTCGCAGGGTCGGGCTACGAGCAGTACTTC. This sequence encodes CASSSFAGSGYEQYF.

The V and J genes are TRBV10-3 and TRBJ2-1, with D possibly called TRBD1 or TRBD2 (6 bases each). Germline CDR1 and CDR2: ENHRY and SYGVKD. The CDR3 spans 15 residues. Deletions cut 2 bases from V and 6 bases from J, with 14 bases between. The CDR3 DNA sequence: TGTGCCATCAGTGAGCCCCCCAGGGGAGGCAATGAGCAGTTCTTC. This codes for CAISEPPRGGNEQFF.

The V and J genes are TRBV19 and TRBJ2-5; D is perhaps TRBD1 (5 bases). This CDR3 is 13 amino acids long. Germline CDR1 reads LNHDA; CDR2 reads SQIVND (reference sequence). Trimming cost V 5 bases and J 5 bases, with 12 bases left between them. As DNA, the CDR3 is TGTGCCAGTAGTTACAGGACCGAGGAGACCCAGTACTTC. Translated: CASSYRTEETQYF.

The DNA of the CDR3 is TGTGCCAGCAGCTTCGAGACAGCGATCGAGCAGTACTTC. Translating it yields CASSFETAIEQYF. The rearrangement joins TRBV7-9 to TRBJ2-7; TRBD1 is a possible D gene (5 bases). The germline V gene encodes CDR1 SEHNR and CDR2 FQNEAQ (reference sequence). CDR3 size: 13 residues. V lost 3 bases, J lost 6 bases, and 12 bases lay in between.

The chain uses TRBV18 and TRBJ1-2; D not resolved. Germline-derived CDR1 and CDR2 are KGHSH and LQKENI. V lost 1 base, J lost 4 bases, and 13 bases lay in between. The CDR3 has 15 residues. The CDR3 sequence: CASSPLSETPYGYTF. CDR3 nucleotide sequence: TGTGCCAGCTCACCACTTAGCGAGACGCCCTATGGCTACACCTTC.

The rearrangement joins TRBV19 to TRBJ1-2; 10 bases agree with TRBD1. V shed 3 bases and J 8 bases; nucleotides not matched to a gene: 6. Germline V gene data show CDR1 as LNHDA and CDR2 as SQIVND (reference sequence). This CDR3 is built from 14 residues. CDR3 nucleotide sequence: TGTGCCAGTAGTATGACAGGGGGCGCGGACGGCTACACCTTC. It encodes CASSMTGGADGYTF. Using reference TRBV19 and TRBJ1-2 for the parts outside the CDR3, the full variable domain is DGGITQSPKYLFRKEGQNVTLSCEQNLNHDAMYWYRQDPGQGLRLIYYSQIVNDFQKGDIAEGYSVSREKKESFPLTVTSAQKNPTAFYLCASSMTGGADGYTFGSGTRLTVV.

This chain joins TRBV27 and TRBJ2-7; no firm D call. This CDR3 comprises 13 residues. With 2 bases removed from V and 2 bases from J, the gap between germline ends came to 7 bases. The V gene's germline CDR1 is MNHEY and CDR2 SMNVEV (reference sequence). CDR3 DNA sequence: TGTGCCAGCAGTTTAGCCACCCCCTACGAGCAGTACTTC. This codes for CASSLATPYEQYF.

V gene TRBV6-5 combines with J gene TRBJ1-1; no reliable D call. The ends were cut back, 3 bases at V and 4 bases at J, with 9 bases in the middle. Germline values: CDR1 MNHEY, CDR2 SVGAGI. This CDR3 has 13 amino acids. The CDR3 region has the DNA TGTGCCAGCAGTTATGCATTCGGCACTGAAGCTTTCTTT. Residues: CASSYAFGTEAFF.

Regarding this clone: Other DNA variants within this sample encode the same CDR3. The gene calls are TRBV11-2 and TRBJ2-7; D is undetermined. The ends were cut back, 1 base at V and 0 bases at J, with 4 bases in the middle. Looked up from germline, CDR1 is SGHAT and CDR2 is FQNNGV. CDR3 length: 13 amino acids. CDR3 nucleotide sequence: TGTGCCAGCAGCTTAGGTGCCTCCTACGAGCAGTACTTC. Its translation: CASSLGASYEQYF.

As DNA, the CDR3 is TGTGCCAGCAGCCACACTAGCGGGGGAATTAGTAGCACAGATACGCAGTATTTT. Translating it yields CASSHTSGGISSTDTQYF. V gene TRBV4-2 combines with J gene TRBJ2-3; 11 bases align to TRBD2. Germline loops: CDR1 LGHNA, CDR2 YNFKEQ. CDR3 length equals 18 residues. Trimming took 3 bases from V and 0 from J; bases not matched to a gene: 8.